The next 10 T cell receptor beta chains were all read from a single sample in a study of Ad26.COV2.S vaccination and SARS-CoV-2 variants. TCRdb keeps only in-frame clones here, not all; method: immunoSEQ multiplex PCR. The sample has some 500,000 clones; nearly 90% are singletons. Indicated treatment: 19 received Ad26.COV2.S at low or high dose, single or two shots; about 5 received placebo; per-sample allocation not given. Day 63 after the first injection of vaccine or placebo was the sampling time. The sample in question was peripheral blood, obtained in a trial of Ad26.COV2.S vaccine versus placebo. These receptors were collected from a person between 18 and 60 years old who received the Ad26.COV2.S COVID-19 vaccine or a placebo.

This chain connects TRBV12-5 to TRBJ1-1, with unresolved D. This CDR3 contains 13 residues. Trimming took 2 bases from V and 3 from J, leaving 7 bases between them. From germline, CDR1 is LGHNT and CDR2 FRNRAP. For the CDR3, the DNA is TGTGCTAGTGGTTTGTATTCGTACACTGAAGCTTTCTTT. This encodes CASGLYSYTEAFF.

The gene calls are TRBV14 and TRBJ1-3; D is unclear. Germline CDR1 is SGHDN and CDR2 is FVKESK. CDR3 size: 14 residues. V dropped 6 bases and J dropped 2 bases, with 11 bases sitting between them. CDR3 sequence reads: CASSPAGPGNTIYF. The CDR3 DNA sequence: TGTGCCAGCAGTCCGGCGGGCCCTGGAAACACCATATATTTT.

CDR3 sequence reads: CASSIQGGNTIYF. For the CDR3, the DNA is TGTGCCAGTAGTATACAGGGAGGGAACACCATATATTTT. The rearrangement joins TRBV19 to TRBJ1-3; D possibly corresponds to TRBD1 (5 bases). The germline V and J ends were trimmed by 2 bases and 7 bases, with 9 bases remaining between them. The CDR3 totals 13 residues. The germline V gene encodes CDR1 LNHDA and CDR2 SQIVND (reference sequence).

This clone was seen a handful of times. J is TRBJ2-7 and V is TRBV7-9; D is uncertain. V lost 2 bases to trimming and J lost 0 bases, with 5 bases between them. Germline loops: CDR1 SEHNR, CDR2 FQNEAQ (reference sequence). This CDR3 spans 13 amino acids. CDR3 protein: CASSLMSSYEQYF. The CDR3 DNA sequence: TGTGCCAGCAGCTTAATGAGCTCCTACGAGCAGTACTTC.

The CDR3 sequence is CASSFGGPEQYV. The CDR3 region has the DNA TGTGCCAGCAGTTTCGGTGGGCCCGAGCAGTACGTC. The chain combines TRBV12-3 or TRBV12-4 with TRBJ2-7; D remains ambiguous. V was pared by 3 bases and J by 6 bases, with 9 bases between. The CDR3 consists of 12 residues.

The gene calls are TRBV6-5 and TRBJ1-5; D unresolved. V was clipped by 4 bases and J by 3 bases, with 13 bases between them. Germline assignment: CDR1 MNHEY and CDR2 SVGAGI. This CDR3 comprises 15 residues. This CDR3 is CASSSRAVDNQPQHF. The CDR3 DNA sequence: TGTGCCAGCAGTTCTAGGGCAGTAGACAATCAGCCCCAGCATTTT.

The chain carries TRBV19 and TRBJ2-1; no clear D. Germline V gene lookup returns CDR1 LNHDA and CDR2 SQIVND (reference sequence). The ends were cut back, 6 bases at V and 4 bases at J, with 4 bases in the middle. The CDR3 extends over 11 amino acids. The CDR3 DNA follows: TGTGCCAGTAGACGGTACAATGAGCAGTTCTTC. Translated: CASRRYNEQFF.

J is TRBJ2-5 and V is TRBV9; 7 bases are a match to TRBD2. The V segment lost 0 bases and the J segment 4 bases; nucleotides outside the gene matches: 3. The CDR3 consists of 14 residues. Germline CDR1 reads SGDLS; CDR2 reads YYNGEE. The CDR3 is CASSVDGRSETQYF. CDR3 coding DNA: TGTGCCAGCAGCGTAGACGGGAGGTCAGAGACCCAGTACTTC.

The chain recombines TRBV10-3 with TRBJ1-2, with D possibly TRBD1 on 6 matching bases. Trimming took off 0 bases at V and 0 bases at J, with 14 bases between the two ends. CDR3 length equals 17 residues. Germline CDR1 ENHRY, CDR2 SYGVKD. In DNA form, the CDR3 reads TGTGCCATCAGTGAGTCAGCAGGGGCGAGAGCTAACTATGGCTACACCTTC. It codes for CAISESAGARANYGYTF.

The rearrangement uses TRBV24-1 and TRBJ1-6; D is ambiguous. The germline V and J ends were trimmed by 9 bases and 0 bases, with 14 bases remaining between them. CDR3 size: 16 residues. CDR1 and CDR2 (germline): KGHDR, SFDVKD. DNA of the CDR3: TGTGCCACCCCGACCCCGGGGATCTCCTATAATTCACCCCTCCACTTT. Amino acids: CATPTPGISYNSPLHF.